Listed here is a single T cell receptor (beta chain). Its target is unknown. Sample time point: pre-sensitization, week 0. Noted treatment: therapeutic diphenylcyclopropenone sensitization with weekly scalp DPC. The data belong to a study of human T cells and chemical hapten exposure. Overall study: Patch tests containing 0.01% DPC, applied to the upper back, were read at 6 days. General study results and limits: Expanded TCRs clustered into significantly more large CDR3 similarity groups than controls, the analysis revealed. The count of PT1 expanded TCRs correlated positively with patch test score. Unchanged with DPC sensitization were TCRs above 1 in 1000 frequency.

A single record per CDR3 protein comes from TCRdb applying MiXCR to the RACE reads. The sample gives tens of thousands of distinct CDR3 sequences, roughly 9.8% of which show up once; around 4.8% is in the top ten. Germline CDR1 and CDR2: KGHSH and LQKENI. Trimming cost V 9 bases and J 1 base, with 12 bases left between them. The CDR3 has 13 amino acids. The source of this sequence is a woman aged 50 to 65 with alopecia areata. Some clones in this sample may be carry-over from other donors' samples. The rearrangement uses TRBV18 and TRBJ2-5; D unclear. The specimen was whole blood, collected in connection with sensitization to the hapten diphenylcyclopropenone (DPC). The CDR3 DNA follows: TGTGCCAGTTCAGAGGCGGCCCAAGAGACCCAGTACTTC. Encoded protein: CASSEAAQETQYF. The full variable domain, its missing parts supplied by reference TRBV18 and TRBJ2-5, is NAGVMQNPRHLVRRRGQEARLRCSPMKGHSHVYWYRQLPEEGLKFMVYLQKENIIDESGMPKERFSAEFPKEGPSILRIQQVVRGDSAAYFCASSEAAQETQYFGPGTRLLVL.